Each of the 22 T cell receptor beta chains below was sequenced from the same sample in a study of blood T cell repertoires in COVID-19. Some clones are missing from TCRdb's copy, which holds only in-frame ones; the method was immunoSEQ multiplex PCR. The sample contains 250,000 to 350,000 clones, around 90% of which appear only once. Material for sequencing was PBMCs or T cells enriched from blood (not recorded which). These receptors were collected from a woman aged 18-35 years with acute COVID-19.

The chain has TRBV7-2 and TRBJ2-5, with a weak D call TRBD2 (6 bases). V was clipped by 5 bases and J by 0 bases, with 16 bases between them. The CDR3 has 16 amino acids. The germline V gene encodes CDR1 SGHTA and CDR2 FQGNSA. This chain's CDR3 is CASSPDEAGYQETQYF. CDR3 nucleotides: TGTGCCAGCAGCCCTGATGAGGCGGGGTACCAAGAGACCCAGTACTTC.

The chain couples TRBV20-1 to TRBJ2-7; D is possibly TRBD1 (6 bases). V was cut by 3 bases and J by 0 bases, with 21 bases left in between. CDR3 size: 17 residues. CDR1 DFQATT and CDR2 SNEGSKA come from the germline V gene (reference sequence). As DNA, the CDR3 is TGCAGTGCTAGTGGACGTAGGGGGAGTCTCGGCTCCTACGAGCAGTACTTC. It is translated as CSASGRRGSLGSYEQYF.

This clone was counted only a few times. The J gene is TRBJ1-1, the V gene TRBV3-1 (or the pseudogene TRBV3-2); 7 bases are shared with TRBD1. The CDR3 covers 13 residues. In germline, CDR1 is LGHDT, CDR2 YNNKEL (reference sequence). Trimming removed 4 bases from V and 5 bases from J; junction bases left unmatched: 4. The CDR3 DNA sequence: TGTGCCAGCAGCCTCAGACAGGGTACTGAAGCTTTCTTT. The encoded protein is CASSLRQGTEAFF.

This chain connects TRBV20-1 to TRBJ2-7, with D unresolved. The CDR3 consists of 11 residues. Germline CDR1 reads DFQATT; CDR2 reads SNEGSKA (reference sequence). Trimming took off 1 base at V and 4 bases at J, with 5 bases between the two ends. Here the CDR3 reads CSARGGYEQYF. In DNA form, the CDR3 reads TGCAGTGCTAGAGGCGGATACGAGCAGTACTTC.

The chain couples TRBV28 to TRBJ2-2; the match to TRBD2 covers 10 bases. The V gene's germline CDR1 is MDHEN and CDR2 SYDVKM. The CDR3 is 16 residues long. Losses at the gene ends were 4 bases for V and 2 bases for J; bases not matched to a gene: 4. CDR3 nucleotides: TGTGCCAGCAGTTATGGACTAGCGGAAAACACCGGGGAGCTGTTTTTT. Protein product: CASSYGLAENTGELFF.

The gene calls are TRBV15 and TRBJ2-5; 11 bases are a match to TRBD2. The germline V gene encodes CDR1 LNHNV and CDR2 YYDKDF (reference sequence). V trimming: 3 bases; J trimming: 2 bases; junction bases outside the gene matches: 11. The CDR3 covers 18 residues. In nucleotides, the CDR3 is TGTGCCACCAGCAGGGCAACAACTAGCGGGAGAATACAAGAGACCCAGTACTTC. Amino acids: CATSRATTSGRIQETQYF.

This chain links TRBV5-1 with TRBJ1-5; 9 bases align to TRBD1. The V and J ends lost 4 bases and 4 bases, in that order; junction bases with no gene match: 12. There are 17 residues in the CDR3. CDR1 is SGHRS, CDR2 YFSETQ, per germline. The CDR3 loop reads CASSPARIGQGNQPQHF. CDR3 nucleotides: TGCGCCAGCAGCCCGGCCCGAATCGGACAGGGGAATCAGCCCCAGCATTTT.

The chain links TRBV5-1 to TRBJ2-7; D uncertain. The V gene lost 0 bases and the J gene lost 8 bases, with 9 bases spanning the gap. This CDR3 region has 12 residues. Germline assignment: CDR1 SGHRS and CDR2 YFSETQ. CDR3 DNA: TGCGCCAGCAGCTTGGACGGGTTACAGCAGTACTTC. Amino acids: CASSLDGLQQYF.

The gene calls are TRBV9 and TRBJ2-5; tentative D call: TRBD1 (7 bases). CDR1 SGDLS and CDR2 YYNGEE come from the germline V gene. V was pared by 2 bases and J by 5 bases, with 19 bases between. This CDR3 region has 16 residues. As DNA, the CDR3 is TGTGCCAGCAGCGTCGAGACAGGGAGGAGGCTTGAGACCCAGTACTTC. This translates into CASSVETGRRLETQYF. Looking up the rest from reference TRBV9 and TRBJ2-5 gives the full variable domain: DSGVTQTPKHLITATGQRVTLRCSPRSGDLSVYWYQQSLDQGLQFLIQYYNGEERAKGNILERFSAQQFPDLHSELNLSSLELGDSALYFCASSVETGRRLETQYFGPGTRLLVL.

This clone was recorded only once. V is TRBV18 and J is TRBJ2-5, with no clear D. The germline gives CDR1 KGHSH, CDR2 LQKENI. Trimming cost V 3 bases and J 5 bases, with 25 bases left between them. This CDR3 has 18 residues. DNA of the CDR3: TGTGCCAGCTCACCGTCTCCTCTAGTCTTCACTCTTATGGAGACCCAGTACTTC. Its translation is CASSPSPLVFTLMETQYF.

J is TRBJ1-2 and V is TRBV18; 10 nucleotides align to TRBD1. J lost 6 bases, V lost 5 bases, and 9 bases had no gene match. CDR1 is KGHSH and CDR2 is LQKENI in the germline V gene. The CDR3 sequence is 15 residues long. For the CDR3, the DNA is TGTGCCAGCTCAACCGGGACAGGGGAGGTCCATGGCTACACCTTC. It yields the protein CASSTGTGEVHGYTF. Looking up the rest from reference TRBV18 and TRBJ1-2 gives the full variable domain: NAGVMQNPRHLVRRRGQEARLRCSPMKGHSHVYWYRQLPEEGLKFMVYLQKENIIDESGMPKERFSAEFPKEGPSILRIQQVVRGDSAAYFCASSTGTGEVHGYTFGSGTRLTVV.

The V and J genes are TRBV29-1 and TRBJ2-1, with 7 bases matching TRBD2. CDR1 is SQVTM, CDR2 ANQGSEA, per germline. The trim removed 4 bases at V and 9 bases at J, leaving 9 bases unmatched. The CDR3 is 13 residues long. CDR3 bases: TGCAGCGTTGTAGCTAGCGGAGGCGTTGAGCAGTTCTTC. This translates into CSVVASGGVEQFF.

The chain links TRBV10-2 to TRBJ1-6; D uncertain. Germline assignment: CDR1 WSHSY and CDR2 SAAADI. Trimming removed 3 bases at V and 3 bases at J, with 12 bases between. The CDR3 runs to 16 residues. The CDR3 protein is CASSDRGKDYNSPLHF. The CDR3 bases are TGCGCCAGCAGTGATCGGGGAAAGGACTATAATTCACCCCTCCACTTT.

This chain uses TRBV7-9 with TRBJ1-3, with 7 bases fitting TRBD1. The ends lost 4 bases at V and 4 bases at J; junction bases unmatched: 4. Germline CDR1 reads SEHNR; CDR2 reads FQNEAQ (reference sequence). The CDR3 consists of 14 residues. CDR3 bases: TGTGCCAGCAGCTCAACAGGGGTCGGAAACACCATATATTTT. Its translation is CASSSTGVGNTIYF.

CDR3 amino acids: CASSTWGSPGGETQYF. The CDR3, as DNA: TGTGCCAGCAGCACCTGGGGGAGCCCGGGGGGAGAGACCCAGTACTTC. The chain is built from TRBV7-2 and TRBJ2-5, with 7 bases fitting TRBD2. J gave up 4 bases and V 5 bases, and 13 bases lay outside the gene matches. Germline V lookup: CDR1 SGHTA, CDR2 FQGNSA. The CDR3 is 16 residues long.

The chain employs TRBV7-8 and TRBJ2-1, with TRBD2 matching over 9 bases. There are 16 residues in the CDR3. CDR1 SGHVS and CDR2 FQNEAQ come from the germline V gene. V was pared by 3 bases and J by 0 bases, with 3 bases of the junction left unmatched. CDR3 region: CASSFVSGSSYNEQFF. Here the CDR3 DNA reads TGTGCCAGCAGCTTCGTTAGCGGGAGCTCCTACAATGAGCAGTTCTTC.

The rearrangement joins TRBV27 to TRBJ1-6, with 9 positions matching TRBD1. Germline CDR1 is MNHEY and CDR2 is SMNVEV (reference sequence). J was trimmed by 7 bases and V by 6 bases; bases with no gene match: 4. The CDR3 sequence is 14 residues long. For the CDR3, the DNA is TGTGCCAGCAGGGGACAGGGCAGCAATTCACCCCTCCACTTT. Translation gives CASRGQGSNSPLHF.

This clone was picked up a small number of times. The V gene is TRBV27, the J gene TRBJ2-7; D is undetermined. From germline, CDR1 is MNHEY and CDR2 SMNVEV (reference sequence). Trimming pared 0 bases from V and 0 bases from J, leaving 3 bases between. There are 13 residues in the CDR3. The chain's CDR3 is CASSLSHSYEQYF. CDR3 nucleotides: TGTGCCAGCAGTTTATCCCACTCCTACGAGCAGTACTTC.

This clone appeared a single time. This chain connects TRBV2 to TRBJ2-3; 8 nucleotides agree with TRBD2. This CDR3 is built from 14 residues. Germline-derived CDR1 and CDR2 are SNHLY and FYNNEI. V shed 6 bases and J 2 bases; nucleotides not matched to a gene: 4. This CDR3 is CASRRGGFTDTQYF. The CDR3 DNA sequence: TGTGCCAGCAGACGGGGGGGGTTCACAGATACGCAGTATTTT.

The V gene is TRBV6-5, the J gene TRBJ2-7, with a possible D match to TRBD1 (5 bases). Germline lookup yields CDR1 MNHEY and CDR2 SVGAGI. The CDR3 contains 12 residues. V lost 5 bases to trimming and J lost 3 bases, with 8 bases between them. The CDR3 here is CASSRQSYEQYF. Written as DNA, the CDR3 is TGTGCCAGCAGTCGACAGAGCTACGAGCAGTACTTC.

The rearrangement uses TRBV18 and TRBJ1-1; unclear D gene. CDR1 and CDR2 (germline): KGHSH, LQKENI. This CDR3 contains 15 residues. Trimming shortened V by 1 base and J by 1 base, and 10 bases separated the two germline ends. DNA for the CDR3: TGTGCCAGCTCACCACGGAGGCGGCAGAACACTGAAGCTTTCTTT. It encodes CASSPRRRQNTEAFF.

This chain joins TRBV7-2 and TRBJ1-4, with 7 bases aligning to TRBD1. Germline assignment: CDR1 SGHTA and CDR2 FQGNSA. This CDR3 has 17 residues. After removal of 4 bases from V and 2 bases from J, the junction contained 10 bases not matched to a gene. The CDR3: CASSSRQDRATNEKLFF. CDR3 sequence (DNA): TGTGCCAGCAGCTCAAGACAAGACAGGGCGACTAATGAAAAACTGTTTTTT.